This TCR beta chain was observed in a study of CD8 T cells in ankylosing spondylitis. Study-wide results and limits: As reported, disease-linked clones showed significant enrichment in matched ankylosing spondylitis synovial fluid. A TCR beta motif of fewer than ten highly homologous variants seemed to mark ankylosing spondylitis blood.

The CDR3 consists of 12 residues. Looked up from germline, CDR1 is MNHEY and CDR2 is SVGEGT. V lost 6 bases and J 3 bases, leaving 9 bases between the germline ends. TCRdb re-called the 5' RACE reads through MiXCR, storing one row per CDR3 protein. Here the sample spans under 200,000 distinct CDR3 sequences, 9.5% to 10% being singletons. This clonotype was seen at least ten times. What it recognizes is unknown. The rearrangement uses TRBV6-2 or TRBV6-3 and TRBJ2-7; tentative D call: TRBD1 (5 bases). The TCR sequence derives from a female donor with ankylosing spondylitis or in good health (not recorded which). The sequenced material came from blood, either unsorted or a sorted T cell fraction (not recorded which). CDR3 region: CASRSDSYEQYF. The CDR3 region has the DNA TGTGCCAGCAGATCCGACAGCTACGAGCAGTACTTC.